This T cell receptor (beta chain) is from a study of T cell changes during pregnancy in multiple sclerosis. Germline CDR1 is MNHEY and CDR2 is SMNVEV (reference sequence). This CDR3 is built from 17 residues. J lost 5 bases, V lost 5 bases, and 14 bases had no gene match. The data were produced by immunoSEQ multiplex PCR, yet TCRdb's version contains in-frame clones alone and is incomplete. This table holds roughly 38,000 clones, 85% to 95% found once. This specimen consisted of CD4+ T cells from peripheral blood mononuclear cells, obtained before pregnancy. The chain couples TRBV27 to TRBJ2-3; 9 bases agree with TRBD1. The clonotype comes from a female donor with multiple sclerosis, enrolled in a pregnancy study. The CDR3 bases are TGTGCCAGCAGTCAGGGTTCGGGACAGGGAACTAAAGATACGCAGTATTTT. It encodes CASSQGSGQGTKDTQYF.